The clone carrying this T cell receptor beta chain occurred a few times. The antigen is unknown. The data were obtained in a study of T-cell memory formation after mild COVID-19. Study results and caveats: There was a balanced CD4/CD8 profile in clones contracting day 15 to 85, and later expanders leaned CD4+.

TCRdb redid the calling of the 5' RACE reads with MiXCR, one entry per CDR3 protein. The sample contains more than 400,000 distinct CDR3 sequences, 18% of which appear only once. The sequencing input was PBMCs or a T cell subset sorted from them (not recorded which). This TCR came from an adult woman who had mild COVID-19 (a few samples of this study predate the infection). Cell type and time point are not known.

This CDR3 reads CASSLPGLGTTDTQYF. As DNA, the CDR3 is TGCGCCAGCAGCTTACCGGGACTAGGAACAACAGATACGCAGTATTTT. V gene TRBV5-1 combines with J gene TRBJ2-3; 8 bases line up with TRBD2. CDR1 is SGHRS and CDR2 is YFSETQ in the germline V gene. J lost 3 bases, V lost 2 bases, and 8 bases had no gene match. The CDR3 covers 16 residues.